This record concerns one TCR beta chain sequence. V was cut by 1 base and J by 3 bases, with 6 bases left in between. The CDR3 covers 13 residues. Germline CDR1 reads SGHVS; CDR2 reads FQNEAQ. Only in-frame clones appear in the TCRdb table, and some are missing; sequencing was by immunoSEQ multiplex PCR. The data show over 30,000 clones, with around 80% seen just once and about 1.8% held by the top ten. This sample is part of a study of OX40 agonist ivuxolimab in advanced cancers. Study details: Prior therapy, whether anti-PD-1, anti-PD-L1 or anti-CTLA-4, was allowed, and under 50% had some.

The clonotype originates from an adult with an advanced solid tumor such as melanoma, head and neck, liver or kidney cancer. Sequences were derived from CD4+ or CD8+ T cells sorted from blood, sampled in a trial of the OX40 agonist ivuxolimab. This chain uses TRBV7-8 with TRBJ1-1, with D hard to call. The CDR3 DNA reads TGTGCCAGCAGCTTAGTGGCCGACACTGAAGCTTTCTTT. It translates to CASSLVADTEAFF.